This T cell receptor (beta chain) emerged from a study of cytomegalovirus exposure and HLA in healthy donors. On the study more broadly: The use of the same platform for the 120 validation repertoires and the 666 first-cohort repertoires was reported by a later analysis. Overall study findings and caveats: It was reported that the classifier diagnosed cytomegalovirus status with high specificity and sensitivity in both the original and validation cohorts. Altogether, about 160 TCR beta chains were recorded as cytomegalovirus-associated.

The validation cohort, a group of 120 subjects, included the donors and was separate from the roughly 620-subject first cohort. The data were produced by immunoSEQ multiplex PCR, yet TCRdb's version contains in-frame clones alone and is incomplete. The table records around 130,000 clones, around 92% of them present only once. V was shortened by 3 bases and J by 6 bases, with 9 bases between the two germline ends. CDR1 and CDR2 from the germline V gene are SEHNR and FQNEAQ (reference sequence). The CDR3 is 13 amino acids. A word on this clone: Its antigen is still unknown.

The chain has TRBV7-9 and TRBJ1-5, with D possibly being TRBD1 (6 bases). The TCR comes from a man in his thirties or forties in good health and CMV-seronegative. The sequencing input was PBMCs. The DNA for the CDR3 is TGTGCCAGCAGCTTGGGGGCTGGTCAGCCCCAGCATTTT. This translates into CASSLGAGQPQHF.